The next 20 T cell receptor beta chains were all read from a single sample in a study of a mutant IDH1 vaccine in newly diagnosed glioma. Regarding time point: week 11, during vaccination. What each vaccine dose contained was 300 ug of mutant IDH1 20-mer peptide, accompanied by topical imiquimod. These receptors have no identified antigens. The data were produced by immunoSEQ multiplex PCR, yet TCRdb's version contains in-frame clones alone and is incomplete. The table has under 150,000 clones, around 80% seen once. The source material was PBMCs, sampled from a glioma patient whose treatment included an IDH1 peptide vaccine. These receptors all stem from a man aged 35 to 55 with glioma.

J is TRBJ2-5 and V is TRBV7-2; D is possibly TRBD1 or TRBD2 (7 bases each). CDR3 length: 14 amino acids. V gave up 2 bases and J gave up 6 bases, with 13 bases separating them. CDR1 and CDR2 (germline): SGHTA, FQGNSA. The CDR3 DNA is TGTGCCAGCAGCTTACGACAGGGAGGGAAGACCCAGTACTTC. This translates into CASSLRQGGKTQYF.

There are a few counts of this clone. This rearrangement joins TRBV29-1 to TRBJ2-7; 11 bases are shared with TRBD1. With 6 bases clipped from V and 0 bases from J, the junction kept 1 base outside the gene matches. CDR1 is SQVTM and CDR2 is ANQGSEA in the germline V gene. CDR3 length: 13 amino acids. CDR3 in DNA: TGCAGCGTGGGACAGGGGGTCTCCTACGAGCAGTACTTC. Protein product: CSVGQGVSYEQYF.

The chain uses TRBV2 and TRBJ1-6, with a possible D match to TRBD1 (6 bases). Germline V gene lookup returns CDR1 SNHLY and CDR2 FYNNEI. This CDR3 has 15 residues. The V end lost 1 base, the J end lost 7 bases, and 11 bases lay between the germline ends. CDR3 in DNA: TGTGCCAGCAGTGAAGGGGCAGGGGCCAATTCACCCCTCCACTTT. This sequence encodes CASSEGAGANSPLHF.

The chain links TRBV6-5 to TRBJ2-5; D possibly uses TRBD1 or TRBD2 (6 bases each). Germline CDR1 is MNHEY and CDR2 is SVGAGI. The V end lost 0 bases, the J end lost 5 bases, and 7 bases lay between the germline ends. There are 13 residues in the CDR3. CDR3 region: CASSYSGGETQYF. Here the CDR3 DNA reads TGTGCCAGCAGTTACTCAGGGGGGGAGACCCAGTACTTC.

This clone is a singleton in its sample. This sequence joins TRBV4-3 and TRBJ2-7, with TRBD2 matching 10 bases. The J segment lost 7 bases and the V segment lost 2 bases, leaving 17 bases of the junction unmatched. The CDR3 sequence is 18 residues long. CDR1 and CDR2 (germline): LGHNA, YSLEER. The CDR3 loop reads CASSQLPRDLAGVGEQYF. The CDR3 nucleotides are TGCGCCAGCAGCCAACTGCCCCGAGACCTAGCGGGGGTGGGAGAGCAGTACTTC.

The chain combines TRBV12-5 with TRBJ1-5; no definite D call. The ends were cut back, 1 base at V and 4 bases at J, with 11 bases in the middle. Germline CDR1 reads LGHNT; CDR2 reads FRNRAP. This CDR3 is built from 15 residues. The CDR3 sequence: CASGLARTANQPQHF. CDR3 sequence (DNA): TGTGCTAGTGGTTTGGCTCGGACTGCAAATCAGCCCCAGCATTTT.

The chain links TRBV7-2 to TRBJ1-1, with D possibly TRBD1 on 6 matching bases. The CDR3 has 16 residues. Trimming stripped 4 bases from V and 3 bases from J, with 18 bases between. Germline V CDR1 and CDR2: SGHTA, FQGNSA. Here the CDR3 DNA reads TGTGCCAGCAGCTCGAACCGAGGGGGGAGGGACACTGAAGCTTTCTTT. Its translation is CASSSNRGGRDTEAFF.

The V call is TRBV9, the J call TRBJ2-7, with 12 positions matching TRBD1. Trimming removed 4 bases from V and 0 bases from J; junction bases left unmatched: 5. Germline loops: CDR1 SGDLS, CDR2 YYNGEE. The CDR3 runs 16 residues. CDR3 amino acids: CASSRGQGASSYEQYF. The CDR3 DNA reads as TGTGCCAGCAGCCGGGGACAGGGGGCTAGCTCCTACGAGCAGTACTTC.

This chain joins TRBV7-3 and TRBJ2-1, with 11 bases identical to TRBD2. Per germline, CDR1 SGHTA and CDR2 FQGTGA. Trimming cost V 4 bases and J 9 bases; bases outside gene matches: 8. The CDR3 is 15 residues long. CDR3 amino acids: CASSSRLAGKGEQFF. In nucleotides, the CDR3 is TGTGCCAGCAGCTCAAGACTAGCGGGAAAGGGTGAGCAGTTCTTC.

The chain combines TRBV30 with TRBJ2-7; maybe TRBD2 (6 bases). V was pared by 5 bases and J by 4 bases, with 9 bases between. CDR3 length: 11 residues. In germline, CDR1 is GTSNPN, CDR2 SVGIG (reference sequence). CDR3 nucleotides: TGTGCCTGGGCGGGGTCTTACGAGCAGTACTTC. This sequence encodes CAWAGSYEQYF. Combining the CDR3 with reference TRBV30 and TRBJ2-7 gives the whole variable domain SQTIHQWPATLVQPVGSPLSLECTVEGTSNPNLYWYRQAAGRGLQLLFYSVGIGQISSEVPQNLSASRPQDRQFILSSKKLLLSDSGFYLCAWAGSYEQYFGPGTRLTVT.

This sequence joins TRBV10-3 and TRBJ2-2, with D maybe TRBD1 (7 bases). This CDR3 spans 14 amino acids. Trimming left V 2 bases short and J 8 bases short, with 12 bases between. Germline CDR1 is ENHRY and CDR2 is SYGVKD. CDR3 in DNA: TGTGCCATCAGTGAGACGACAGGGAGGGGGGAGCTGTTTTTT. Translating it yields CAISETTGRGELFF.

The rearrangement links TRBV29-1 to TRBJ2-7, with D perhaps TRBD2 (5 bases). Trimming took off 4 bases at V and 10 bases at J, with 11 bases between the two ends. Germline CDR1 and CDR2: SQVTM and ANQGSEA. This CDR3 is built from 10 residues. The DNA for the CDR3 is TGCAGCGTTGGAGGGTCAGTTCAGTACTTC. It is translated as CSVGGSVQYF.

This chain links TRBV7-6 with TRBJ2-7, with D tentatively TRBD1 or TRBD2 (6 bases each). The CDR3 consists of 13 residues. Germline V lookup: CDR1 SGHVS, CDR2 FNYEAQ. CDR3 loop: CACSRGPNYEQYF. The CDR3, as DNA: TGTGCATGCTCCCGGGGGCCCAACTACGAGCAGTACTTC.

This clone has only a few counts. The V gene is TRBV30, the J gene TRBJ1-5, with 7 bases aligning to TRBD1. The germline V gene encodes CDR1 GTSNPN and CDR2 SVGIG (reference sequence). This CDR3 is built from 15 residues. The ends lost 0 bases at V and 0 bases at J; junction bases unmatched: 2. The CDR3 region is CAWSVPGGSNQPQHF. The CDR3 DNA reads TGTGCCTGGAGTGTTCCAGGGGGTAGCAATCAGCCCCAGCATTTT.

The J gene is TRBJ2-3, the V gene TRBV5-3, with D perhaps matching TRBD1 (6 bases). TRBV5-3 is an ORF; its function is uncertain. V lost 4 bases, J lost 3 bases, and 24 bases lay in between. The CDR3 is 18 residues long. CDR3 sequence (DNA): TGTGCCAGAAGCCTTGAGTGGACAGAAGGAAGTACGACAGATACGCAGTATTTT. It specifies CARSLEWTEGSTTDTQYF.

In this sample, this clone turned up a few times. One end of the junction does not line up with germline, which may come from a read error. The chain employs TRBV7-7 and TRBJ2-2; the match to TRBD1 covers 8 bases. This CDR3 spans 14 amino acids. In germline, CDR1 is SSHAT, CDR2 FNYEAQ (reference sequence). CDR3 in amino acids: CASSPGGWGGELFF. In DNA, the CDR3 is TGTGCTAGCAGCCCAGGGGGCTGGGGCGGGGAGCTGTTTTTT. The full variable domain, its missing parts supplied by reference TRBV7-7 and TRBJ2-2, is GAGVSQSPRYKVTKRGQDVTLRCDPISSHATLYWYQQALGQGPEFLTYFNYEAQPDKSGLPSDRFSAERPEGSISTLTIQRTEQRDSAMYRCASSPGGWGGELFFGEGSRLTVL.

The chain joins TRBV5-1 to TRBJ2-1, with 8 nucleotides matching TRBD2. Germline V gene data show CDR1 as SGHRS and CDR2 as YFSETQ. This CDR3 is 14 amino acids long. The J segment lost 3 bases and the V segment lost 6 bases, leaving 5 bases of the junction unmatched. CDR3 nucleotide sequence: TGCGCCAGCACGACGGGAGGGGGCTACAATGAGCAGTTCTTC. Translating gives CASTTGGGYNEQFF.

The chain recombines TRBV7-2 with TRBJ2-3; D might be TRBD2 (6 bases). This CDR3 spans 15 amino acids. Germline CDR1 is SGHTA and CDR2 is FQGNSA. V lost 0 bases and J 5 bases, leaving 12 bases between the germline ends. In DNA, the CDR3 is TGTGCCAGCAGCTTAGCCGGGACTCCTTTAGATACGCAGTATTTT. It is translated as CASSLAGTPLDTQYF.

The V and J genes are TRBV30 and TRBJ1-1; 7 nucleotides match TRBD1. CDR1 is GTSNPN and CDR2 is SVGIG in the germline V gene (reference sequence). V dropped 5 bases and J dropped 6; count of bases not matched to a gene: 6. The CDR3 totals 12 residues. In DNA, the CDR3 is TGTGCCTGGGCAGGGGGGTTCGCTGAAGCTTTCTTT. Its protein product is CAWAGGFAEAFF.

The chain carries TRBV14 and TRBJ2-7; 12 nucleotides align to TRBD2. Losses at the gene ends were 3 bases for V and 2 bases for J; bases not matched to a gene: 11. CDR1 is SGHDN and CDR2 is FVKESK in the germline V gene. The CDR3 is 18 residues long. The CDR3 reads CASSHRGLAGLLTYEQYF. The CDR3 nucleotides read TGTGCCAGCAGCCACCGCGGACTAGCGGGGTTACTTACCTACGAGCAGTACTTC.